This is a list of T cell receptor beta chains from one sample in a study of blood T cell repertoires in COVID-19. The protocol was immunoSEQ multiplex PCR, while the TCRdb copy is restricted to in-frame clones and leaves out a portion. This sample has about 410,000 clones, with about 89% found just once. The sequencing sample was made of peripheral blood. Receptors were obtained from a woman between 40 and 50 years old with COVID-19, enrolled during active disease. CDR3s include the opening cysteine and the closing phenylalanine or tryptophan. A D gene is named only where the DNA matches it firmly. Only part of the rows carry a size: once, few, many, or a class if the clone is expanded.

v_gene	d_gene	j_gene	abundance	CDR3aa	CDR3nt
TRBV11-2	.	TRBJ2-7	.	CASSSWTGWTYEQYF	TGTGCCAGCAGCTCTTGGACGGGATGGACCTACGAGCAGTACTTC
TRBV4-1	.	TRBJ1-1	.	CASSQVLGRTEAFF	TGCGCCAGCAGCCAAGTTCTGGGGAGGACTGAAGCTTTCTTT
TRBV28	.	TRBJ1-2	many	CASSFRDGYTF	TGTGCCAGCAGTTTCCGTGATGGCTACACCTTC
TRBV6-6	.	TRBJ2-7	once	CASSRTLSSYEQYF	TGTGCCAGCAGCAGGACACTTAGCTCCTACGAGCAGTACTTC
TRBV6-5	.	TRBJ1-2	once	CASSYRGRGGYGYTF	TGTGCCAGCAGTTACCGAGGCAGGGGAGGGTATGGCTACACCTTC
TRBV21-1	.	TRBJ2-3	.	CASSIQPYQRGLTTDTQYF	TGTGCCAGCAGCATACAACCCTATCAGCGCGGGCTGACCACAGATACGCAGTATTTT
TRBV18	.	TRBJ1-4	.	CASSPRTAANEKLFF	TGTGCCAGCTCACCTCGAACGGCGGCAAATGAAAAACTGTTTTTT
TRBV12-3/TRBV12-4	TRBD1	TRBJ1-3	.	CASSGQSGNTIYF	TGTGCCAGCTCGGGACAGTCTGGAAACACCATATATTTT
TRBV5-4	.	TRBJ1-2	.	CASSWPEGRGYTF	TGTGCCAGCAGCTGGCCGGAGGGACGGGGCTACACCTTC
TRBV7-2	TRBD1	TRBJ2-5	.	CASSLGGTGGTETQYF	TGTGCCAGCAGCTTAGGCGGGACAGGGGGCACCGAGACCCAGTACTTC
TRBV5-1	.	TRBJ2-2	.	CASSLGGPGTGELFF	TGCGCCAGCAGCTTGGGGGGCCCTGGCACCGGGGAGCTGTTTTTT
TRBV19	TRBD1	TRBJ1-6	.	CASATGVSSYNSPLHF	TGTGCCAGCGCGACAGGGGTAAGCTCCTATAATTCACCCCTCCACTTT
TRBV4-2	.	TRBJ1-6	.	CASSQDPLSAVGGKNSPLHF	TGTGCCAGCAGCCAAGATCCCCTGAGTGCCGTGGGAGGGAAGAATTCACCCCTCCACTTT
TRBV9	.	TRBJ2-3	.	CASSPSGASTDTQYF	TGTGCCAGCAGCCCTTCAGGGGCCTCCACAGATACGCAGTATTTT
TRBV7-9	.	TRBJ1-4	.	CASSRTFGELFF	TGTGCCAGCAGCCGGACCTTCGGGGAACTGTTTTTT
TRBV5-1	.	TRBJ1-1	.	CASSLSGPWVTEAFF	TGCGCCAGCAGCTTGTCAGGGCCGTGGGTCACTGAAGCTTTCTTT
TRBV29-1	TRBD2	TRBJ2-7	once	CSVAGREGSYEQYF	TGCAGCGTTGCGGGGCGGGAGGGCTCCTACGAGCAGTACTTC
TRBV4-3	TRBD2	TRBJ2-1	.	CASSQEVTSGGVYNEQFF	TGCGCCAGCAGCCAAGAGGTGACTAGCGGGGGGGTCTACAATGAGCAGTTCTTC
TRBV5-4	TRBD1	TRBJ1-5	few	CASSNRDRGPDQPQHF	TGTGCCAGCAGCAACCGGGACAGGGGGCCGGATCAGCCCCAGCATTTT
TRBV6-2/TRBV6-3	TRBD1	TRBJ1-2	.	CASSNRRTGGNSYTF	TGTGCCAGCAGTAATCGTCGGACAGGAGGTAATAGCTACACCTTC
TRBV3-1/TRBV3-2	.	TRBJ2-5	.	CASSQGARETQYF	TGTGCCAGCAGCCAAGGGGCCAGAGAGACCCAGTACTTC
TRBV12-3/TRBV12-4	TRBD1	TRBJ2-1	.	CASSLPTGDEQFF	TGTGCCAGCAGTTTACCGACAGGGGATGAGCAGTTCTTC
TRBV9	.	TRBJ1-3	.	CASSLDRLSGNTIYF	TGTGCCAGCAGCTTAGACAGGCTCTCTGGAAACACCATATATTTT
TRBV27	.	TRBJ2-3	.	CASSLSPLSTDTQYF	TGTGCCAGCAGTTTAAGCCCCCTCAGCACAGATACGCAGTATTTT
TRBV3-1/TRBV3-2	.	TRBJ1-5	.	CASSQGGVRGGNQPQHF	TGTGCCAGCAGCCAAGGGGGGGTTAGAGGGGGCAATCAGCCCCAGCATTTT
TRBV12-3/TRBV12-4	.	TRBJ1-2	.	CASSQGILHGYTF	TGTGCCAGCAGTCAGGGGATTCTGCATGGCTACACCTTC
TRBV5-1	.	TRBJ2-7	.	CASSWGDGYEQYF	TGCGCCAGCAGCTGGGGGGACGGATACGAGCAGTACTTC
TRBV28	.	TRBJ2-7	.	CASSITYGANYEQYF	TGTGCCAGCAGTATCACGTATGGGGCAAACTACGAGCAGTACTTC